These 32 T cell receptor beta chains share one sample of origin, sequenced in a study of control samples from healthy donors and cancer patients. Generated by immunoSEQ multiplex PCR, the TCRdb table keeps only in-frame clones and is missing some. The data contain some 120,000 clones, about 90% of them singletons. Sequencing was carried out using blood. Every receptor here comes from a man aged 18 to 29 in good health.

V is TRBV6-1 and J is TRBJ2-1; weak D call: TRBD1 (5 bases). The germline CDR1 and CDR2 sequences are MNHNS and SASEGT. This CDR3 has 16 amino acids. Between the trimmed V and J ends, which lost 1 base and 8 bases, there was a span of 18 bases. As DNA, the CDR3 is TGTGCCAGCAGTGAAGGATGGGGCTTCCAAGGCGATGAGCAGTTCTTC. It is translated as CASSEGWGFQGDEQFF.

This rearrangement joins TRBV5-1 to TRBJ2-2, with 11 bases that match TRBD1. The length of the CDR3 is 15 residues. The germline V gene has CDR1 SGHRS and CDR2 YFSETQ. Germline trimming cut 4 bases from V and 7 bases from J; bases unmatched to any gene: 6. CDR3: CASSGGTGGNGELFF. CDR3 coding DNA: TGCGCCAGCAGCGGCGGGACAGGGGGAAACGGGGAGCTGTTTTTT.

V is TRBV3-1 (or the pseudogene TRBV3-2) and J is TRBJ1-2; D gene unclear. Germline CDR1 and CDR2: LGHDT and YNNKEL (reference sequence). This CDR3 has 13 residues. V gave up 1 base and J gave up 8 bases, with 11 bases separating them. The CDR3 nucleotides read TGTGCCAGCAGCCAAGCGCGGGGTATGGGCTACACCTTC. Translation: CASSQARGMGYTF.

This chain joins TRBV7-2 and TRBJ2-3; no firm D call. V lost 1 base and J 0 bases, leaving 8 bases between the germline ends. The CDR3 length is 15 residues. The germline V gene encodes CDR1 SGHTA and CDR2 FQGNSA. CDR3 bases: TGTGCCAGCAGCTTAGTAGTATCTAGCACAGATACGCAGTATTTT. It is translated as CASSLVVSSTDTQYF.

This clone was detected once. This chain connects TRBV19 to TRBJ1-5, with D perhaps TRBD1 (5 bases). The CDR3 extends over 15 amino acids. V shed 2 bases and J shed 0 bases, with 8 bases lying between them. Germline V gene lookup returns CDR1 LNHDA and CDR2 SQIVND (reference sequence). The DNA for the CDR3 is TGTGCCAGTAGTATATCAGGGAATAGCAATCAGCCCCAGCATTTT. This encodes CASSISGNSNQPQHF.

This clone was picked up a small number of times. The gene calls are TRBV7-2 and TRBJ1-2; D gene uncertain. Trimming took 0 bases from V and 4 from J, leaving 6 bases between them. There are 13 residues in the CDR3. CDR1 is SGHTA and CDR2 is FQGNSA in the germline V gene. CDR3: CASSLATSYGYTF. The CDR3 DNA reads as TGTGCCAGCAGCTTAGCCACCTCCTATGGCTACACCTTC.

The CDR3 reads CASSYPTLGQPQHF. The CDR3 nucleotides are TGTGCCAGCAGTTACCCTACCCTTGGTCAGCCCCAGCATTTT. The chain has TRBV6-6 and TRBJ1-5; D is unclear. This CDR3 comprises 14 residues. The V end was cut by 2 bases, the J end by 6 bases, with 11 bases between. Germline V CDR1 and CDR2: MNHNY, SVGAGI (reference sequence).

The chain carries TRBV19 and TRBJ2-7; 7 bases match TRBD1. V trimming: 5 bases; J trimming: 2 bases; junction bases outside the gene matches: 9. CDR3 length equals 15 residues. Germline loops: CDR1 LNHDA, CDR2 SQIVND (reference sequence). The CDR3 here is CASSFQGDGTYEQYF. DNA for the CDR3: TGTGCCAGTAGTTTTCAGGGGGACGGGACCTACGAGCAGTACTTC.

The table lists this clone with many counts. The chain is built from TRBV12-3 or TRBV12-4 and TRBJ1-2; maybe TRBD1 (6 bases). Trimming shortened V by 5 bases and J by 7 bases, and 14 bases separated the two germline ends. The CDR3 spans 13 residues. CDR3 sequence: CASSRYRGSGYTF. The CDR3 DNA sequence: TGTGCCAGCAGTCGCTATAGGGGGAGTGGCTACACCTTC.

The V gene is TRBV30, the J gene TRBJ1-2, with D perhaps TRBD1 (6 bases). This CDR3 has 12 residues. Between the trimmed V and J ends, which lost 2 bases and 5 bases, there was a span of 9 bases. The V gene's germline CDR1 is GTSNPN and CDR2 SVGIG (reference sequence). As DNA, the CDR3 is TGTGCCTGGAGTCTCGGGACATATGGCTACACCTTC. It encodes CAWSLGTYGYTF.

This chain connects TRBV5-6 to TRBJ1-2, with a weak D call TRBD1 (5 bases). The CDR3 runs 14 residues. Trimming stripped 6 bases from V and 2 bases from J, with 14 bases between. Germline CDR1 is SGHDT and CDR2 is YYEEEE. The CDR3 bases are TGTGCCAGCACTAGGGCAGGGAGAAACTATGGCTACACCTTC. Translation: CASTRAGRNYGYTF.

The chain joins TRBV18 to TRBJ2-1; maybe TRBD1 (6 bases). CDR1 is KGHSH and CDR2 is LQKENI in the germline V gene. V lost 3 bases, J lost 9 bases, and 18 bases lay in between. This CDR3 region has 15 residues. DNA for the CDR3: TGTGCCAGCTCACCTCGAGGGGGTGATTTTGGTGAGCAGTTCTTC. This gives the protein CASSPRGGDFGEQFF.

The chain employs TRBV10-3 and TRBJ1-3; TRBD1 matches at 9 bases. V trimming: 4 bases; J trimming: 4 bases; junction bases outside the gene matches: 8. Looked up from germline, CDR1 is ENHRY and CDR2 is SYGVKD. This CDR3 is built from 16 residues. This CDR3 is CAISVGTGFAGNTIYF. CDR3 DNA: TGTGCCATCAGTGTTGGGACAGGGTTTGCCGGAAACACCATATATTTT.

V and J are TRBV7-6 and TRBJ1-3; 8 bases fit TRBD1. The CDR3 is made up of 15 amino acids. Germline lookup yields CDR1 SGHVS and CDR2 FNYEAQ. Trimming removed 5 bases from V and 2 bases from J; junction bases left unmatched: 5. The CDR3 DNA follows: TGTGCCAGCAGCATCGACAGGGGACCTGGAAACACCATATATTTT. This codes for CASSIDRGPGNTIYF.

The rearrangement joins TRBV6-6 to TRBJ1-2, with TRBD1 matching 11 bases. V lost 8 bases, J lost 3 bases, and 5 bases stayed unmatched. Germline V CDR1 and CDR2: MNHNY, SVGAGI (reference sequence). CDR3 length: 14 amino acids. CDR3 in amino acids: CASAPGQGDYGYTF. In DNA, the CDR3 is TGTGCCAGCGCCCCGGGACAGGGGGACTATGGCTACACCTTC.

This chain joins TRBV5-6 and TRBJ1-1; TRBD1 agrees at 8 bases. The CDR3 is 16 amino acids. Looked up from germline, CDR1 is SGHDT and CDR2 is YYEEEE. V shed 10 bases, J shed 4 bases, and the junction held 18 bases outside the gene matches. The CDR3 reads CAAQPFGQGAVTEAFF. Here the CDR3 DNA reads TGTGCCGCCCAGCCGTTCGGGCAGGGGGCGGTCACTGAAGCTTTCTTT. Complete variable domain (other parts from reference TRBV5-6 and TRBJ1-1): DAGVTQSPTHLIKTRGQQVTLRCSPKSGHDTVSWYQQALGQGPQFIFQYYEEEERQRGNFPDRFSGHQFPNYSSELNVNALLLGDSALYLCAAQPFGQGAVTEAFFGQGTRLTVV.

The chain combines TRBV24-1 with TRBJ2-7, with unresolved D. From germline, CDR1 is KGHDR and CDR2 SFDVKD. V lost 3 bases, J lost 1 base, and 6 bases lay in between. The CDR3 consists of 13 residues. As DNA, the CDR3 is TGTGCCACCAGTGATCGCGTTTCCTACGAGCAGTACTTC. Translation: CATSDRVSYEQYF.

The chain has TRBV30 and TRBJ2-7; tentatively, D is TRBD1 or TRBD2 (5 bases each). Trimming stripped 3 bases from V and 1 base from J, with 16 bases between. The CDR3 consists of 15 residues. CDR1 and CDR2 from the germline V gene are GTSNPN and SVGIG (reference sequence). The CDR3 protein is CAWRGVQETSYEQYF. In DNA, the CDR3 is TGTGCCTGGAGGGGGGTCCAGGAGACTTCCTACGAGCAGTACTTC.

In the case of this clone: At one end the junction does not follow the germline gene, possibly because of a read error. V is TRBV6-2 or TRBV6-3 and J is TRBJ2-1; 14 nucleotides align to TRBD2. The CDR3 has 19 residues. Germline CDR1 and CDR2: MNHEY and SVGEGT. The CDR3 reads CASSPWTSGRLGSHNEQFF. CDR3 bases: TGTGCCAGCAGCCCTTGGACTAGCGGGAGGTTGGGCTCCCACAATGAGCAGTTCTTC.

This clone was seen only once. The chain has TRBV6-2 or TRBV6-3 and TRBJ1-2; D is possibly TRBD1 (6 bases). The CDR3 contains 18 residues. The V and J ends lost 0 bases and 4 bases respectively, with 21 bases between them. Germline CDR1 is MNHEY and CDR2 is SVGEGT. CDR3 sequence: CASSYSREAAGARYGYTF. CDR3 coding DNA: TGTGCCAGCAGTTACTCGAGAGAGGCCGCAGGGGCCCGCTATGGCTACACCTTC.

This chain joins TRBV5-6 and TRBJ2-4, with no clear D. The V and J ends lost 2 bases and 5 bases respectively, with 5 bases between them. CDR1 and CDR2 from the germline V gene are SGHDT and YYEEEE. This CDR3 comprises 12 residues. For the CDR3, the DNA is TGTGCCAGCAGCTTAAACCAAAACATTCAGTACTTC. It yields the protein CASSLNQNIQYF.

The chain employs TRBV11-2 and TRBJ2-3, with D unclear. The CDR3 contains 11 residues. Trimming cost V 3 bases and J 6 bases, with 4 bases left between them. The germline CDR1 and CDR2 sequences are SGHAT and FQNNGV. CDR3 nucleotides: TGTGCCAGCAGCTTTGGGGATACGCAGTATTTT. It specifies CASSFGDTQYF. The full variable domain, its missing parts supplied by reference TRBV11-2 and TRBJ2-3, is EAGVAQSPRYKIIEKRQSVAFWCNPISGHATLYWYQQILGQGPKLLIQFQNNGVVDDSQLPKDRFSAERLKGVDSTLKIQPAKLEDSAVYLCASSFGDTQYFGPGTRLTVL.

The chain combines TRBV2 with TRBJ1-2, with 9 bases lining up with TRBD1. CDR3 size: 12 residues. Germline CDR1 and CDR2: SNHLY and FYNNEI. Trimming removed 6 bases from V and 7 bases from J; junction bases left unmatched: 3. DNA for the CDR3: TGTGCCAGCAGCGGGACAGGGAGTGGCTACACCTTC. Encoded protein: CASSGTGSGYTF.

Worth noting for this clone: An end of the junction does not agree with germline; a read error may underlie this. This chain uses TRBV3-1 (or the pseudogene TRBV3-2) with TRBJ1-1; 10 positions match TRBD1. CDR3 size: 13 residues. Germline V gene data show CDR1 as LGHDT and CDR2 as YNNKEL (reference sequence). The CDR3 bases are TGTGCCAGCAGCCATGGGACAGGGGTAGCGGGTATCTTT. It is translated as CASSHGTGVAGIF.

The CDR3 nucleotides read TGCGCCAGCAGCAGGCAGGAAAAGGACGGCTACACCTTC. Protein product: CASSRQEKDGYTF. This chain joins TRBV5-1 and TRBJ1-2; D remains unclear. CDR1 and CDR2 from the germline V gene are SGHRS and YFSETQ. The CDR3 has 13 residues. V gave up 4 bases and J gave up 8 bases, with 15 bases separating them.

The chain carries TRBV6-4 and TRBJ2-3; 7 bases align to TRBD2. Unmatched junction bases numbered 12, after V lost 6 bases and J lost 3 bases. Germline V gene data show CDR1 as MRHNA and CDR2 as SNTAGT. There are 16 residues in the CDR3. CDR3 loop: CASSNTSPAGTDTQYF. The CDR3 DNA follows: TGTGCCAGCAGCAACACCTCCCCAGCGGGGACAGATACGCAGTATTTT.

This clone has a single count. The chain couples TRBV6-5 to TRBJ1-4; D perhaps matches TRBD1 (5 bases). CDR1 is MNHEY, CDR2 SVGAGI, per germline. CDR3 size: 15 residues. The V gene lost 5 bases and the J gene lost 0 bases, with 10 bases spanning the gap. The CDR3 nucleotides are TGTGCCAGCAGTCGTGAGACAGCAACTAATGAAAAACTGTTTTTT. Translating it yields CASSRETATNEKLFF.

This clone was detected only a few times. The CDR3 nucleotides are TGCAGCGTAGTCGGGACGGGCAATCAGCCCCAGCATTTT. Amino acid sequence: CSVVGTGNQPQHF. This chain uses TRBV29-1 with TRBJ1-5; possibly TRBD1 for D (5 bases). Germline loops: CDR1 SQVTM, CDR2 ANQGSEA. V lost 6 bases and J 2 bases, leaving 11 bases between the germline ends. This CDR3 comprises 13 residues.

This clone was detected only a few times. V and J are TRBV27 and TRBJ2-2; 9 bases agree with TRBD2. V shed 8 bases, J shed 6 bases, and the junction held 10 bases outside the gene matches. The CDR3 consists of 15 residues. Germline loops: CDR1 MNHEY, CDR2 SMNVEV (reference sequence). This CDR3 is CASSWGSGRSGELFF. The CDR3 DNA sequence: TGTGCCAGCTCCTGGGGGAGCGGGAGGTCCGGGGAGCTGTTTTTT.

This clone appeared once. CDR3 coding DNA: TGCGCCAGTAGAGACCGGGACGTCCCCAGCTATGGCTACACCTTC. It translates to CASRDRDVPSYGYTF. The rearrangement joins TRBV5-1 to TRBJ1-2, with D perhaps TRBD1 (5 bases). Germline V gene lookup returns CDR1 SGHRS and CDR2 YFSETQ. The V end was cut by 8 bases, the J end by 4 bases, with 21 bases between. The CDR3 has 15 amino acids.

This clone has a count of ten or more. The chain joins TRBV10-1 to TRBJ2-1; 9 nucleotides line up with TRBD2. The V segment lost 2 bases and the J segment 2 bases; nucleotides outside the gene matches: 4. Germline-derived CDR1 and CDR2 are WNHNN and SYGVQD (reference sequence). This CDR3 region has 16 residues. The CDR3 sequence is CASSEGPSGTYNEQFF. In nucleotides, the CDR3 is TGCGCCAGCAGTGAGGGGCCTAGCGGGACCTACAATGAGCAGTTCTTC.

The rearrangement links TRBV2 to TRBJ2-7; tentative D call: TRBD2 (6 bases). Per the germline V gene, CDR1 is SNHLY and CDR2 is FYNNEI. This CDR3 spans 15 amino acids. V shed 1 base and J shed 7 bases, with 17 bases lying between them. The CDR3 region is CASSEDSRGMGEQYF. The CDR3 DNA is TGTGCCAGCAGTGAAGATAGCCGGGGGATGGGGGAGCAGTACTTC.